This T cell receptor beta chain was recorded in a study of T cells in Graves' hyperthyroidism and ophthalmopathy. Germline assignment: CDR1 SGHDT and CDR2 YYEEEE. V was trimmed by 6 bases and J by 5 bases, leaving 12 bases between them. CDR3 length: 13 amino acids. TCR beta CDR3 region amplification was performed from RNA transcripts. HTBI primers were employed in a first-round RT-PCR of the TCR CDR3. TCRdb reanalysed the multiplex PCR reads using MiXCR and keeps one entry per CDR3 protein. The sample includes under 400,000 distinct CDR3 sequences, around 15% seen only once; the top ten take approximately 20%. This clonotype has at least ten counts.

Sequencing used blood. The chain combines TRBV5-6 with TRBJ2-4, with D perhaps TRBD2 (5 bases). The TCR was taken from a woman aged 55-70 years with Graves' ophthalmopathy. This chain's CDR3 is CASTEGVENIQYF. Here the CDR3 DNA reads TGTGCCAGCACCGAGGGAGTGGAAAACATTCAGTACTTC.